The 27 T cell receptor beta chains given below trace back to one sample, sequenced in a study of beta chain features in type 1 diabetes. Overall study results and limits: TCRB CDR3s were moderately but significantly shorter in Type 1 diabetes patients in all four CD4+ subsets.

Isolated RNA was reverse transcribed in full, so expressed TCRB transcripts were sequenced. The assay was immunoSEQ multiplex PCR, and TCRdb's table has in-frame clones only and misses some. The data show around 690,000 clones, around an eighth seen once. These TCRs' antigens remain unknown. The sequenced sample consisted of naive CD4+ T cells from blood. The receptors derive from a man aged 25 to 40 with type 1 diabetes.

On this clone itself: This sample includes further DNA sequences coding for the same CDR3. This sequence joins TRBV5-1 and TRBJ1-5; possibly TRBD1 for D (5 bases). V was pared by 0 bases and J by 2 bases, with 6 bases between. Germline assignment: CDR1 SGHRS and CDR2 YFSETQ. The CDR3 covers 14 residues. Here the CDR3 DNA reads TGCGCCAGCAGCTTGGGGGACGGCAATCAGCCCCAGCATTTT. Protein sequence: CASSLGDGNQPQHF.

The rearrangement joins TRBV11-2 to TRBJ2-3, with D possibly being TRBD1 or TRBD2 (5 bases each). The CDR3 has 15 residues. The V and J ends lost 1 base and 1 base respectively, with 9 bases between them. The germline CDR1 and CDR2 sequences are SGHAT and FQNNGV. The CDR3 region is CASSLGLGGTDTQYF. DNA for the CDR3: TGTGCCAGCAGCTTAGGCCTGGGGGGCACAGATACGCAGTATTTT.

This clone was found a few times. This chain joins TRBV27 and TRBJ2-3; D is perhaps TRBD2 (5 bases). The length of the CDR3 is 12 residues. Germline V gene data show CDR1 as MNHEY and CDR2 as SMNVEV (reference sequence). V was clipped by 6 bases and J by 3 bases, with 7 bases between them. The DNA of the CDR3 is TGTGCCAGCAGAGAGCGGACAGATACGCAGTATTTT. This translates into CASRERTDTQYF.

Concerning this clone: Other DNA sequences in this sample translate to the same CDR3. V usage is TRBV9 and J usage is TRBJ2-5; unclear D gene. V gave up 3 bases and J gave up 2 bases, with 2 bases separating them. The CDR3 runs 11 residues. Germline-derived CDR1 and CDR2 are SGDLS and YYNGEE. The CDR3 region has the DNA TGTGCCAGCAGCGGTCAAGAGACCCAGTACTTC. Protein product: CASSGQETQYF.

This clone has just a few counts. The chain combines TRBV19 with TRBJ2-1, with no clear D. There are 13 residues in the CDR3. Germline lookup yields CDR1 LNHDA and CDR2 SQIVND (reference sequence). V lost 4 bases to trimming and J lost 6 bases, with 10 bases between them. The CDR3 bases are TGTGCCAGTAGTAGTGGGTGGCTCAATGAGCAGTTCTTC. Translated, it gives CASSSGWLNEQFF.

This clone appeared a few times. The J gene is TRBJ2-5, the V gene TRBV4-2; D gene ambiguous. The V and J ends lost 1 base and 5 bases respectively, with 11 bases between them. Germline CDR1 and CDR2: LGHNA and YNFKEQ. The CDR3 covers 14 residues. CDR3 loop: CASSQVGGVETQYF. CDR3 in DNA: TGTGCCAGCAGCCAAGTTGGTGGGGTGGAGACCCAGTACTTC.

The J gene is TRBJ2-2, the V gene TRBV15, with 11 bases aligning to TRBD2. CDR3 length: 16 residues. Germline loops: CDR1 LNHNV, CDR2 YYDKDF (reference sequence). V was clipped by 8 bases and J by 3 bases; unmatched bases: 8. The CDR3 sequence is CATGLLTSGDTGELFF. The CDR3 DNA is TGTGCCACCGGACTGTTGACTAGCGGGGACACCGGGGAGCTGTTTTTT.

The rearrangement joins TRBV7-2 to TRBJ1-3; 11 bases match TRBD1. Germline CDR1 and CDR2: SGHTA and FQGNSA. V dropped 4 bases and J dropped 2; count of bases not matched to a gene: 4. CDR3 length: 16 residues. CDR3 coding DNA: TGTGCCAGCAGCTGGCCGGGACAGGGGGCTGGAAACACCATATATTTT. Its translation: CASSWPGQGAGNTIYF.

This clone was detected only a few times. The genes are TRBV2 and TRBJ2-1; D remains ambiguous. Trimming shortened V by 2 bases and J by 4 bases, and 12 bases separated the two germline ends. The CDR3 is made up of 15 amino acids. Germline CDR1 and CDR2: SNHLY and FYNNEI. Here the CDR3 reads CASSEKHGPYNEQFF. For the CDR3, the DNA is TGTGCCAGCAGTGAAAAGCACGGTCCGTACAATGAGCAGTTCTTC. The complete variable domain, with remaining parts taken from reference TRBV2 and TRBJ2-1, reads EPEVTQTPSHQVTQMGQEVILRCVPISNHLYFYWYRQILGQKVEFLVSFYNNEISEKSEIFDDQFSVERPDGSNFTLKIRSTKLEDSAMYFCASSEKHGPYNEQFFGPGTRLTVL.

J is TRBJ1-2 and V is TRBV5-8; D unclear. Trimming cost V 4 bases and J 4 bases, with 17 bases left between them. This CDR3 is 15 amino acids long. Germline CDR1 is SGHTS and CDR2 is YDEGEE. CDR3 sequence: CASSPGQNGIYGYTF. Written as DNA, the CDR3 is TGTGCCAGCAGCCCTGGCCAGAATGGGATCTATGGCTACACCTTC.

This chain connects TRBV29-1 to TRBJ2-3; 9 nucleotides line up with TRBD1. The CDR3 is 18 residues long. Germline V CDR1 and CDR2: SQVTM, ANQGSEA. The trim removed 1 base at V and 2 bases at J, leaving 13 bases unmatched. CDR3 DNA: TGCAGCGTTGAAGCCGGGACAGGGTTGTATGGGTCCACAGATACGCAGTATTTT. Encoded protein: CSVEAGTGLYGSTDTQYF.

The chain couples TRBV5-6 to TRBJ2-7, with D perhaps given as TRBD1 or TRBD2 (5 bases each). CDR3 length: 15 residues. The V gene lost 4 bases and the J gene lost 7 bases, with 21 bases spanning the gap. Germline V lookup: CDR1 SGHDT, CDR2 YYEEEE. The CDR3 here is CASSQWDRSLVEQYF. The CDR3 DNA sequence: TGTGCCAGCAGCCAATGGGACCGATCGTTAGTGGAGCAGTACTTC. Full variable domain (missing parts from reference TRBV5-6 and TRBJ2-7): DAGVTQSPTHLIKTRGQQVTLRCSPKSGHDTVSWYQQALGQGPQFIFQYYEEEERQRGNFPDRFSGHQFPNYSSELNVNALLLGDSALYLCASSQWDRSLVEQYFGPGTRLTVT.

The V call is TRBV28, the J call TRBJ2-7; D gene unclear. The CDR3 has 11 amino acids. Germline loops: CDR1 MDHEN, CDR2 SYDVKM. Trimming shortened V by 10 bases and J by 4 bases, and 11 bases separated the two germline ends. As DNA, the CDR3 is TGTGCCACCTCTTCCGGGTACGAGCAGTACTTC. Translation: CATSSGYEQYF.

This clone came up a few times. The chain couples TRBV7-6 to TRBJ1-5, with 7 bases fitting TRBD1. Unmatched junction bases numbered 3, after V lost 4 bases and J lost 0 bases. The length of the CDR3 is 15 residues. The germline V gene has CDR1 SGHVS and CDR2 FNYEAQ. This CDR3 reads CASSWGTDSNQPQHF. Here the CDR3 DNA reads TGTGCCAGCAGCTGGGGGACAGATAGCAATCAGCCCCAGCATTTT.

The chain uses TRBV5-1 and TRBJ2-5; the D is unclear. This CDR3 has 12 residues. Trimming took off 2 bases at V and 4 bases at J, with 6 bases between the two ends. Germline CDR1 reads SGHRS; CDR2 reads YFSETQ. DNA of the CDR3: TGCGCCAGCAGCTTTTCGGTAGAGACCCAGTACTTC. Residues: CASSFSVETQYF. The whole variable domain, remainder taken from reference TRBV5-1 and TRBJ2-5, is KAGVTQTPRYLIKTRGQQVTLSCSPISGHRSVSWYQQTPGQGLQFLFEYFSETQRNKGNFPGRFSGRQFSNSRSEMNVSTLELGDSALYLCASSFSVETQYFGPGTRLLVL.

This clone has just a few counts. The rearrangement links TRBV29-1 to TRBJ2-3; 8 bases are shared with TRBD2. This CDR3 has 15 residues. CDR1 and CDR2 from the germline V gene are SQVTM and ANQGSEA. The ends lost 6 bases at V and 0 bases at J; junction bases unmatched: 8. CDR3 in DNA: TGCAGCGTGACCGGGAGGGCTAGGAGCACAGATACGCAGTATTTT. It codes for CSVTGRARSTDTQYF.

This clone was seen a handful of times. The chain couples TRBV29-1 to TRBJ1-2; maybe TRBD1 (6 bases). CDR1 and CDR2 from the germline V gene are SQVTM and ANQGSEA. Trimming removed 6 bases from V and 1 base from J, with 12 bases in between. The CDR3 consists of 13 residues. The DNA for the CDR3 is TGCAGCGTAAGACAGGACCTTAACTATGGCTACACCTTC. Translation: CSVRQDLNYGYTF.

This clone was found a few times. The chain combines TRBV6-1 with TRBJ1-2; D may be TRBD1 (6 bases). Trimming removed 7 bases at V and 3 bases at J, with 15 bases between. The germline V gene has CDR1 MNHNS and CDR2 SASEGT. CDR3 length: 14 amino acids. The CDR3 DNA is TGTGCCAGCATCTTAGCAGGGGAGCACTATGGCTACACCTTC. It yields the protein CASILAGEHYGYTF.

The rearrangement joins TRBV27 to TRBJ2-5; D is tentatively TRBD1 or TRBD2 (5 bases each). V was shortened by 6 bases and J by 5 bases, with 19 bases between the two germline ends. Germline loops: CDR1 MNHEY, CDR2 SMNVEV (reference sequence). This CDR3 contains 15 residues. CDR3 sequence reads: CASSPGTNKGETQYF. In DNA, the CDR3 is TGTGCCAGCAGCCCTGGGACCAACAAAGGGGAGACCCAGTACTTC.

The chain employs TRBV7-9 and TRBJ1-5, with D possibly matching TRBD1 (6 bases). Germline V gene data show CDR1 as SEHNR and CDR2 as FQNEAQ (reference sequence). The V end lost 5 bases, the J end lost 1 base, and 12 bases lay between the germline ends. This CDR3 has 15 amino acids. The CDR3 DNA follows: TGTGCCAGCAGCCCACAGGGTGGAAGCAATCAGCCCCAGCATTTT. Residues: CASSPQGGSNQPQHF. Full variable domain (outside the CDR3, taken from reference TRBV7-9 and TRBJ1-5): DTGVSQNPRHKITKRGQNVTFRCDPISEHNRLYWYRQTLGQGPEFLTYFQNEAQLEKSRLLSDRFSAERPKGSFSTLEIQRTEQGDSAMYLCASSPQGGSNQPQHFGDGTRLSIL.

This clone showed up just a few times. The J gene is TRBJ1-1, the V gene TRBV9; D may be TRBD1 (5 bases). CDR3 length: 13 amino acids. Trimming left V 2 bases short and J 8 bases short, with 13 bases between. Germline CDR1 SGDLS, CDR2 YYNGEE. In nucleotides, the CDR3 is TGTGCCAGCAGCGTGGAGTTAGGGGTGGAAGCTTTCTTT. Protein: CASSVELGVEAFF.

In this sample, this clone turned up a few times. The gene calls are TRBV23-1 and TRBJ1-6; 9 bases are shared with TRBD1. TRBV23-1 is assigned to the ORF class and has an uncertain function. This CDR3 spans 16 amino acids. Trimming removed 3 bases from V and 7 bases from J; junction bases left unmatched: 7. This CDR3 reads CASSHRGQGRNSPLHF. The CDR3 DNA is TGCGCCAGCAGTCATCGCGGACAGGGGCGAAATTCACCCCTCCACTTT.

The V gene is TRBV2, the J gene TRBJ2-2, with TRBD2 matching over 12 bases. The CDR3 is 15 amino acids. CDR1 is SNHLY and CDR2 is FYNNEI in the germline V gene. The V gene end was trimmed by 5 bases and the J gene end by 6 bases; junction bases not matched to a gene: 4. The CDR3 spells CASSLGLAGSGELFF. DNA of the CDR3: TGTGCCAGCAGTCTGGGACTAGCGGGTTCCGGGGAGCTGTTTTTT.

This CDR3 reads CASSLTTGAYGYTF. The CDR3 region has the DNA TGTGCCAGCAGTCTGACAACAGGGGCCTATGGCTACACCTTC. The chain employs TRBV28 and TRBJ1-2, with 7 positions matching TRBD1. The CDR3 contains 14 residues. From germline, CDR1 is MDHEN and CDR2 SYDVKM. J lost 4 bases, V lost 5 bases, and 7 bases had no gene match.

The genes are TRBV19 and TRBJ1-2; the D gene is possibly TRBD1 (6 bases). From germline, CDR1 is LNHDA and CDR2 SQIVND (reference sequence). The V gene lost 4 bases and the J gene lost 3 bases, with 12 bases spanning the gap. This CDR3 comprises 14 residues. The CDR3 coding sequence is TGTGCCAGTAGTACGACAAGGGGGGACTATGGCTACACCTTC. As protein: CASSTTRGDYGYTF.

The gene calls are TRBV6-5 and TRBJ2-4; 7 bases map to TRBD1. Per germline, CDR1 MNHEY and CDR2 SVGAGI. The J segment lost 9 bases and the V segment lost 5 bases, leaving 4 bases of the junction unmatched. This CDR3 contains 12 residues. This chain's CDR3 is CASSGDSLIQYF. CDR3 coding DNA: TGTGCCAGCAGTGGGGACAGCCTCATTCAGTACTTC.

This chain's CDR3 is CNPGQAYGYTF. The DNA of the CDR3 is TGCAACCCGGGACAGGCCTATGGCTACACCTTC. The chain uses TRBV20-1 and TRBJ1-2, with TRBD1 matching 8 bases. Germline V gives CDR1 DFQATT, CDR2 SNEGSKA (reference sequence). The CDR3 is 11 residues long.